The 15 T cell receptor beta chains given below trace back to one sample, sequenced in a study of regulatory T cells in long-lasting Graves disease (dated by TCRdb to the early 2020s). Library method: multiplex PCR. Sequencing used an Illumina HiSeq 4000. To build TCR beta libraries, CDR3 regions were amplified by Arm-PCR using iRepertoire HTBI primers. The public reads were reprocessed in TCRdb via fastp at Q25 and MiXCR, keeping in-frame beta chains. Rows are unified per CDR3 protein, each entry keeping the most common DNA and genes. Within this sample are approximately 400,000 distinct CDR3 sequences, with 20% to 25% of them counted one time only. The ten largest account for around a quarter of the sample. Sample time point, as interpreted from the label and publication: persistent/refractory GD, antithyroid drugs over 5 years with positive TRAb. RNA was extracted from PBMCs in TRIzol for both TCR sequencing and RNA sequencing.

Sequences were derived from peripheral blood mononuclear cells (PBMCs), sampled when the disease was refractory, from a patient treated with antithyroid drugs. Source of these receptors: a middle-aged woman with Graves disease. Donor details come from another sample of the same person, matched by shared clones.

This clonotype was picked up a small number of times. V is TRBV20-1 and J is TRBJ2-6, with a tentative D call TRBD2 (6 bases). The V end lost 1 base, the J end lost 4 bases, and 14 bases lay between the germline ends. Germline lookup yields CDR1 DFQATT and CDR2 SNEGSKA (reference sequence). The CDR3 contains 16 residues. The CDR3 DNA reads TGCAGTGCTAGAGGCGCGGGATCGGGAGGGGCCAACGTCCTGACTTTC. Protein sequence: CSARGAGSGGANVLTF.

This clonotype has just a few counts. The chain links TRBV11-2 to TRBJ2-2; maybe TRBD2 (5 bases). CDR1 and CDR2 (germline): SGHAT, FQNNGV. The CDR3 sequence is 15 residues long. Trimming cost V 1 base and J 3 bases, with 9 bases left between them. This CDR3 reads CASSLGQRYTGELFF. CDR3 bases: TGTGCCAGCAGCTTAGGTCAGCGGTACACCGGGGAGCTGTTTTTT.

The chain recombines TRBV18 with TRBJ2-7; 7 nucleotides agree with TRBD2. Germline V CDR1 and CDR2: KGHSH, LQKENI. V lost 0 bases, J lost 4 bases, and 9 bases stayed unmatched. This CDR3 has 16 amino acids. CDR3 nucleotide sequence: TGTGCCAGCTCACCACCGAGCGGGACCGACGTTTACGAGCAGTACTTC. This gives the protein CASSPPSGTDVYEQYF. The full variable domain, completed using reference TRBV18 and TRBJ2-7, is NAGVMQNPRHLVRRRGQEARLRCSPMKGHSHVYWYRQLPEEGLKFMVYLQKENIIDESGMPKERFSAEFPKEGPSILRIQQVVRGDSAAYFCASSPPSGTDVYEQYFGPGTRLTVT.

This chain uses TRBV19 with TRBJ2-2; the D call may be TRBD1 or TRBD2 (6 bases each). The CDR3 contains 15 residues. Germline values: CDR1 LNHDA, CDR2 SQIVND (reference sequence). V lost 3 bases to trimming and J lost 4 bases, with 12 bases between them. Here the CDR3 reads CASSIDPGATGELFF. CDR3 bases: TGTGCCAGTAGTATCGACCCGGGGGCCACCGGGGAGCTGTTTTTT.

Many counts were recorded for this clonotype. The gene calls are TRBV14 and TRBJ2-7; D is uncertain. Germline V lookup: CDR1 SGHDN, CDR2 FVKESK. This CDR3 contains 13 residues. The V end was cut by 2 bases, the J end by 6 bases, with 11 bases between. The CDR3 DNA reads TGTGCCAGCAGCCAAACAAGAGACGGCGAGCAGTACTTC. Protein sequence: CASSQTRDGEQYF.

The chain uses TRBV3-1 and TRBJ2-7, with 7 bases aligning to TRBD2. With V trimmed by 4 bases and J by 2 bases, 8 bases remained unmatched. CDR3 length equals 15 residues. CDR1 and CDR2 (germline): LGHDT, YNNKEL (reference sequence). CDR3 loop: CASSRPGREPYEQYF. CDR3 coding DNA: TGTGCCAGCAGCCGTCCCGGGCGGGAGCCCTACGAGCAGTACTTC.

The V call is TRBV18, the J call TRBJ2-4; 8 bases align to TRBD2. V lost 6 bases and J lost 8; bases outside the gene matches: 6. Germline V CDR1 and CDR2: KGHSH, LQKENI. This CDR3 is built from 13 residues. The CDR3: CASSPAGLDIQYF. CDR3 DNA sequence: TGTGCCAGCTCGCCCGCGGGACTAGACATTCAGTACTTC. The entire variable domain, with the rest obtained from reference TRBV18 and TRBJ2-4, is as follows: NAGVMQNPRHLVRRRGQEARLRCSPMKGHSHVYWYRQLPEEGLKFMVYLQKENIIDESGMPKERFSAEFPKEGPSILRIQQVVRGDSAAYFCASSPAGLDIQYFGAGTRLSVL.

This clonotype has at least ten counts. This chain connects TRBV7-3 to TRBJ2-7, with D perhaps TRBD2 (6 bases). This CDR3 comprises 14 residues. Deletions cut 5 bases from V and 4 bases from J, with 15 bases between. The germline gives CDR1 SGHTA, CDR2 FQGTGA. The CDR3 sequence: CASSRPRELYEQYF. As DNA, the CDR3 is TGTGCCAGCAGCCGGCCCCGGGAGCTGTACGAGCAGTACTTC.

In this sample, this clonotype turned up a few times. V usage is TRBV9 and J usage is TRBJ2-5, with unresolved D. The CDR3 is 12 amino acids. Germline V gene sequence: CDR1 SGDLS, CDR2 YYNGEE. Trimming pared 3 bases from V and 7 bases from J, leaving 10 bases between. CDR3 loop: CASSAPLGTQYF. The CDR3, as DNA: TGTGCCAGCAGCGCCCCGCTGGGGACCCAGTACTTC.

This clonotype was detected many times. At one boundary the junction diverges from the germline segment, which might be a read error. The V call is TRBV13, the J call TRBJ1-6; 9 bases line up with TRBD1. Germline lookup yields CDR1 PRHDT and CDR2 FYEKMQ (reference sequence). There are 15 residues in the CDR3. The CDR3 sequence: CASSLGDRVNSPLHF. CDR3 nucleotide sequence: TGTGCCAGCAGTTTAGGGGACAGGGTTAATTCACCCCTCCACTTT. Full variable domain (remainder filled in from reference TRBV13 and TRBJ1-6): AAGVIQSPRHLIKEKRETATLKCYPIPRHDTVYWYQQGPGQDPQFLISFYEKMQSDKGSIPDRFSAQQFSDYHSELNMSSLELGDSALYFCASSLGDRVNSPLHFGNGTRLTVT.

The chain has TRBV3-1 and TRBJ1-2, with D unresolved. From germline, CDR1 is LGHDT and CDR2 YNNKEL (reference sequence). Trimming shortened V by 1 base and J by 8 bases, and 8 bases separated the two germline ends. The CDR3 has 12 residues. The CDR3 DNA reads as TGTGCCAGCAGCCAAGGGGAGCTGGGCTACACCTTC. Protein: CASSQGELGYTF. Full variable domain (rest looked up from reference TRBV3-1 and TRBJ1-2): DTAVSQTPKYLVTQMGNDKSIKCEQNLGHDTMYWYKQDSKKFLKIMFSYNNKELIINETVPNRFSPKSPDKAHLNLHINSLELGDSAVYFCASSQGELGYTFGSGTRLTVV.

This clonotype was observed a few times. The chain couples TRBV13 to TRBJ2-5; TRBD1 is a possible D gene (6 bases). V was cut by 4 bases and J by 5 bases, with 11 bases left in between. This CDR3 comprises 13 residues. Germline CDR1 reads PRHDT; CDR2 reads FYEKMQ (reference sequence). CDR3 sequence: CASSSTGTETQYF. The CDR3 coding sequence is TGTGCCAGCAGCTCAACAGGGACCGAGACCCAGTACTTC.

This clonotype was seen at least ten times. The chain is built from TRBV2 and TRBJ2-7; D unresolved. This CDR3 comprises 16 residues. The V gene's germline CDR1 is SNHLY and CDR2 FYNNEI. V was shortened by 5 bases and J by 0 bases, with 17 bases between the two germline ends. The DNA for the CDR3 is TGTGCCAGCAGTAGAAGCATCTTCCAGTCCTCCTACGAGCAGTACTTC. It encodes CASSRSIFQSSYEQYF.

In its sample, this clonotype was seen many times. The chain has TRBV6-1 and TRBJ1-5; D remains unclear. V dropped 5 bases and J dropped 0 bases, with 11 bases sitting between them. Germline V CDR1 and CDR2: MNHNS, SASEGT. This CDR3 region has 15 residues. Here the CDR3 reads CASSPGIHSNQPQHF. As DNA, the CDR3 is TGTGCCAGCAGTCCGGGCATCCATAGCAATCAGCCCCAGCATTTT.

CDR3 region: CASSLWDWRGKLTVIPTIIQYF. As DNA, the CDR3 is TGTGCCAGCAGCCTCTGGGACTGGCGCGGCAAGTTAACAGTCATTCCCACGATCATTCAGTACTTC. The J gene is TRBJ2-4, the V gene TRBV4-2, with D possibly TRBD2 on 6 matching bases. Germline CDR1 LGHNA, CDR2 YNFKEQ. The CDR3 is made up of 22 amino acids. V gave up 4 bases and J gave up 9 bases, with 40 bases separating them.